This entry lists 18 T cell receptor beta chains sequenced from one sample in a study of PD-L1 blockade in urothelial cancer. The time point was: pretreatment peripheral blood. This table comes from immunoSEQ multiplex PCR, and its TCRdb copy is limited to in-frame clones, with some not included. The sample includes about 87,000 clones, roughly 89% of them seen just once. The specimen was PBMCs, collected around atezolizumab (anti-PD-L1) treatment. The receptors originated from a man in his 60s with urothelial cancer.

The chain combines TRBV5-1 with TRBJ2-1; 7 bases match TRBD1. The germline CDR1 and CDR2 sequences are SGHRS and YFSETQ. V lost 5 bases to trimming and J lost 10 bases; unmatched junction nucleotides: 15. There are 15 residues in the CDR3. DNA for the CDR3: TGCGCCAGCAGTCGTAGGCCAGGGGGAACGGAAGAGCAGTTCTTC. It is translated as CASSRRPGGTEEQFF. The entire variable domain, with the rest obtained from reference TRBV5-1 and TRBJ2-1, is as follows: KAGVTQTPRYLIKTRGQQVTLSCSPISGHRSVSWYQQTPGQGLQFLFEYFSETQRNKGNFPGRFSGRQFSNSRSEMNVSTLELGDSALYLCASSRRPGGTEEQFFGPGTRLTVL.

V and J are TRBV9 and TRBJ2-7; D is possibly TRBD1 (6 bases). Trimming took 6 bases from V and 5 from J, leaving 18 bases between them. Germline CDR1 and CDR2: SGDLS and YYNGEE. There are 14 residues in the CDR3. CDR3 nucleotide sequence: TGTGCCAGCACCCGTACAGGGTTTAGCGACGAGCAGTACTTC. Encoded protein: CASTRTGFSDEQYF.

The J gene is TRBJ2-2, the V gene TRBV11-2; 11 nucleotides align to TRBD2. The germline gives CDR1 SGHAT, CDR2 FQNNGV. The CDR3 length is 15 residues. With 6 bases clipped from V and 5 bases from J, the junction kept 5 bases outside the gene matches. CDR3 sequence (DNA): TGTGCCAGCAGAATGGGACTAGCGGTGACCGGGGAGCTGTTTTTT. This encodes CASRMGLAVTGELFF.

As concerns this clone: Sequence at one end of the junction differs from germline and may be a read error. The genes are TRBV4-3 and TRBJ1-5; TRBD1 might be the D (5 bases). The germline V gene encodes CDR1 LGHNA and CDR2 YSLEER. The CDR3 runs 15 residues. The CDR3 nucleotides are TGCGCCAGCAGCGAAGACTACACCGGGGGGTGGCCCCAGCATTTT. Protein: CASSEDYTGGWPQHF.

The chain employs TRBV28 and TRBJ2-7; a possible D gene is TRBD2 (5 bases). This CDR3 has 15 residues. With 8 bases removed from V and 1 base from J, the gap between germline ends came to 18 bases. Germline lookup yields CDR1 MDHEN and CDR2 SYDVKM. CDR3 in amino acids: CASQSVGRLSYEQYF. In DNA, the CDR3 is TGTGCCAGCCAATCCGTGGGAAGACTATCCTACGAGCAGTACTTC.

The chain recombines TRBV28 with TRBJ2-1; D is undetermined. Trimming pared 3 bases from V and 4 bases from J, leaving 10 bases between. The CDR3 is 14 amino acids. From germline, CDR1 is MDHEN and CDR2 SYDVKM. The chain's CDR3 is CASSFGRSYNEQFF. The CDR3 DNA is TGTGCCAGCAGTTTTGGCAGGTCGTACAATGAGCAGTTCTTC. The whole variable domain, filled in from reference TRBV28 and TRBJ2-1, reads DVKVTQSSRYLVKRTGEKVFLECVQDMDHENMFWYRQDPGLGLRLIYFSYDVKMKEKGDIPEGYSVSREKKERFSLILESASTNQTSMYLCASSFGRSYNEQFFGPGTRLTVL.

The chain carries TRBV5-1 and TRBJ1-3, with a weak D call TRBD1 (5 bases). Deletions cut 0 bases from V and 3 bases from J, with 13 bases between. The germline V gene encodes CDR1 SGHRS and CDR2 YFSETQ. CDR3 length: 16 amino acids. In DNA, the CDR3 is TGCGCCAGCAGCTTGGCCGGTCCAGGGTATGGAAACACCATATATTTT. As protein: CASSLAGPGYGNTIYF. Combining the CDR3 with reference TRBV5-1 and TRBJ1-3 gives the whole variable domain KAGVTQTPRYLIKTRGQQVTLSCSPISGHRSVSWYQQTPGQGLQFLFEYFSETQRNKGNFPGRFSGRQFSNSRSEMNVSTLELGDSALYLCASSLAGPGYGNTIYFGEGSWLTVV.

This chain links TRBV10-1 with TRBJ2-3; TRBD1 aligns across 11 bases. This CDR3 contains 15 residues. The V and J ends lost 2 bases and 5 bases, in that order; junction bases with no gene match: 3. Germline V gene sequence: CDR1 WNHNN, CDR2 SYGVQD (reference sequence). CDR3 region: CASSEAGTGGDTQYF. CDR3 nucleotides: TGCGCCAGCAGTGAGGCCGGGACAGGGGGAGATACGCAGTATTTT.

The CDR3 region has the DNA TGCGCCAGCAGCCCCGGGGGGGCGGGCGAGCAGTACTTC. Translated: CASSPGGAGEQYF. V is TRBV5-1 and J is TRBJ2-7, with 8 bases identical to TRBD2. Trimming took 4 bases from V and 6 from J; bases not matched to a gene: 6. Germline CDR1 is SGHRS and CDR2 is YFSETQ. This CDR3 has 13 amino acids.

The chain links TRBV14 to TRBJ1-1; D call uncertain. The CDR3 covers 14 residues. The V and J ends lost 4 bases and 4 bases respectively, with 13 bases between them. Germline CDR1 and CDR2: SGHDN and FVKESK. The CDR3 DNA sequence: TGTGCCAGCAGCCTCCCAGGTTTCGGCACTGAAGCTTTCTTT. Its protein product is CASSLPGFGTEAFF. The complete variable domain, with remaining parts taken from reference TRBV14 and TRBJ1-1, reads EAGVTQFPSHSVIEKGQTVTLRCDPISGHDNLYWYRRVMGKEIKFLLHFVKESKQDESGMPNNRFLAERTGGTYSTLKVQPAELEDSGVYFCASSLPGFGTEAFFGQGTRLTVV.

This clone was detected a few times. The genes are TRBV29-1 and TRBJ1-5, with D unresolved. CDR3 length: 11 amino acids. Deletions cut 8 bases from V and 4 bases from J, with 9 bases between. CDR1 is SQVTM, CDR2 ANQGSEA, per germline. CDR3 in DNA: TGCAGCTGGATGCGGAATCAGCCCCAGCATTTT. Translation gives CSWMRNQPQHF.

The V gene is TRBV11-2, the J gene TRBJ1-1; D possibly corresponds to TRBD1 (6 bases). The V end lost 8 bases, the J end lost 10 bases, and 20 bases lay between the germline ends. The CDR3 covers 13 residues. From germline, CDR1 is SGHAT and CDR2 FQNNGV. The CDR3 here is CASAAVGGGVAFF. CDR3 in DNA: TGTGCCAGCGCCGCCGTGGGGGGGGGCGTAGCTTTCTTT.

J is TRBJ2-3 and V is TRBV9, with D perhaps TRBD1 (6 bases). The ends were cut back, 2 bases at V and 4 bases at J, with 8 bases in the middle. CDR1 SGDLS and CDR2 YYNGEE come from the germline V gene. This CDR3 spans 13 amino acids. DNA of the CDR3: TGTGCCAGCAGCGTTTGGGGGCCAGATACGCAGTATTTT. Translating it yields CASSVWGPDTQYF.

The chain uses TRBV30 and TRBJ1-2; no reliable D call. The CDR3 has 13 residues. CDR1 and CDR2 from the germline V gene are GTSNPN and SVGIG (reference sequence). Trimming stripped 0 bases from V and 8 bases from J, with 13 bases between. The CDR3, as DNA: TGTGCCTGGAGTGTAAAGGCAGGACTAGGCTACACCTTC. This gives the protein CAWSVKAGLGYTF.

The rearrangement joins TRBV21-1 to TRBJ2-7; the tabulated D call, TRBD2, remains unverified against the DNA. TRBV21-1 counts as a pseudogene. This CDR3 is built from 15 residues. CDR3 amino acids: CASRASGGGSYEQYF. The CDR3 bases are TGTGCCAGCAGGGCTAGCGGGGGTGGCTCCTACGAGCAGTACTTC.

The chain links TRBV21-1 to TRBJ2-3; the table assigns TRBD2, which was not confirmed against the DNA. TRBV21-1 is listed as a pseudogene. The CDR3 is 19 amino acids. The CDR3 nucleotides read TGTGCCAGCAGCAAAACGATCTTGGGGACTAGCGGAAACACAGATACGCAGTATTTT. As protein: CASSKTILGTSGNTDTQYF.

The chain links TRBV10-3 to TRBJ2-7; 9 bases fit TRBD1. The CDR3 sequence is 15 residues long. Germline V gene lookup returns CDR1 ENHRY and CDR2 SYGVKD. J gave up 8 bases and V 2 bases, and 10 bases lay outside the gene matches. Here the CDR3 reads CAISENTGGEGKQYF. CDR3 coding DNA: TGTGCCATCAGTGAGAATACAGGGGGCGAGGGTAAGCAGTACTTC.

As concerns this clone: Other nucleotide sequences from this sample produce the same CDR3. The rearrangement joins TRBV5-1 to TRBJ2-5; D might be TRBD1 (5 bases). Trimming took off 2 bases at V and 1 base at J, with 9 bases between the two ends. Germline-derived CDR1 and CDR2 are SGHRS and YFSETQ. This CDR3 spans 14 amino acids. The CDR3 region has the DNA TGCGCCAGCAGCTTAGGGGCTTCCCAAGAGACCCAGTACTTC. This sequence encodes CASSLGASQETQYF.